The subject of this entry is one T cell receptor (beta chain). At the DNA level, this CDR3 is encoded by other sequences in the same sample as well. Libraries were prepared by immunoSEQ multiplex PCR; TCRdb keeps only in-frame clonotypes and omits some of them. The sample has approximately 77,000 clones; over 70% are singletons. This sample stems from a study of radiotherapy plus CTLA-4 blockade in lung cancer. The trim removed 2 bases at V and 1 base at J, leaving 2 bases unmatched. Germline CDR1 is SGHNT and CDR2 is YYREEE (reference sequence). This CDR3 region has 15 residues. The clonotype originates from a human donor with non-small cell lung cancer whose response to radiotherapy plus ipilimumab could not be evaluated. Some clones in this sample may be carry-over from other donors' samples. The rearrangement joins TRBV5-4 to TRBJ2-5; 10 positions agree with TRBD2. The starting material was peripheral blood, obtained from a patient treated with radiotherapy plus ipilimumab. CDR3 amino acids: CASSLAGGSQETQYF. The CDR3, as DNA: TGTGCCAGCAGCTTAGCGGGGGGGTCCCAAGAGACCCAGTACTTC.